This entry describes one T cell receptor (beta chain). Germline assignment: CDR1 WNHNN and CDR2 SYGVQD (reference sequence). The CDR3 has 14 amino acids. Trimming cost V 7 bases and J 0 bases, with 10 bases left between them. Produced via immunoSEQ multiplex PCR; TCRdb's table is partial and in-frame only. This table has 950,000 to 1,100,000 clones, about 80% appearing once. This entry is derived from a study of shared clonotypes between healthy human individuals. Sequenced: memory CD4+ T cells from PBMCs. Specified subset: CD45RA-negative fraction. This chain links TRBV10-1 with TRBJ1-3; D is ambiguous. This receptor was obtained from a man younger than 35 in good health. Some clones in this sample may be carry-over from other donors' samples. The CDR3 DNA sequence: TGCGCCAGCATCCGACGGTTCTCTGGAAACACCATATATTTT. Its protein product is CASIRRFSGNTIYF.